These 21 T cell receptor beta chains came from one sample sequenced in a study of blood T cell repertoires in COVID-19 (dated by TCRdb to about 2020). Library preparation employed the immunoSEQ multiplex PCR assay. The source is immuneACCESS, and TCRdb retained only in-frame sequences with V and J called. Part of the clones is not carried over; for the studies checked, unresolved V genes explain less than half of this, and the remainder is unexplained. Across this sample there are around 63,000 clones, with 88% seen only once. The ten largest clones capture roughly 3.2% of the sample. The sequenced sample consisted of peripheral blood. These TCRs come from a man aged 50-60 years with active COVID-19.

The J gene is TRBJ1-1, the V gene TRBV7-8, with D possibly TRBD1 on 5 matching bases. The CDR3 loop spans 13 amino acids. V was cut by 3 bases and J by 1 base, with 6 bases left in between. Per germline, CDR1 SGHVS and CDR2 FQNEAQ. The CDR3 region is CASSFQGNTEAFF. The DNA for the CDR3 is TGTGCCAGCAGCTTCCAGGGGAACACTGAAGCTTTCTTT.

The table lists this clone with a count of one. The chain is built from TRBV6-6 and TRBJ2-1, with D possibly TRBD1 on 7 matching bases. Trimming removed 4 bases from V and 7 bases from J, with 20 bases in between. This CDR3 comprises 16 residues. Germline CDR1 and CDR2: MNHNY and SVGAGI (reference sequence). CDR3 nucleotides: TGTGCCAGCAGTTCACCAGGACAGGCCGCGGGGAATGAGCAGTTCTTC. Translation gives CASSSPGQAAGNEQFF.

The chain links TRBV4-3 to TRBJ1-2, with 7 bases aligning to TRBD1. V was pared by 0 bases and J by 2 bases, with 3 bases of the junction left unmatched. The CDR3 is 15 amino acids. Germline values: CDR1 LGHNA, CDR2 YSLEER. The CDR3, as DNA: TGCGCCAGCAGCCAAGACCCGGACAGGAACTATGGCTACACCTTC. Translation: CASSQDPDRNYGYTF.

The chain combines TRBV30 with TRBJ1-4; 7 bases are shared with TRBD1. CDR1 is GTSNPN and CDR2 is SVGIG in the germline V gene (reference sequence). CDR3 length equals 14 residues. The V and J ends lost 2 bases and 7 bases, in that order; junction bases with no gene match: 7. The CDR3 is CAWSFDRVTEKLFF. The CDR3 coding sequence is TGTGCCTGGAGTTTTGACAGGGTAACTGAAAAACTGTTTTTT.

V is TRBV11-2 and J is TRBJ1-1, with D perhaps matching TRBD1 (5 bases). Germline CDR1 is SGHAT and CDR2 is FQNNGV. V lost 6 bases, J lost 5 bases, and 22 bases lay in between. The CDR3 totals 16 residues. The CDR3 protein is CASSLSGSGMRTEAFF. CDR3 sequence (DNA): TGTGCCAGCAGTCTTTCGGGTTCAGGGATGAGGACTGAAGCTTTCTTT.

This chain connects TRBV4-1 to TRBJ2-5; 9 bases are shared with TRBD1. V shed 3 bases and J 5 bases; nucleotides not matched to a gene: 1. The CDR3 is 13 residues long. The germline gives CDR1 MGHRA, CDR2 YSYEKL. The CDR3 is CASSQTGGETQYF. The CDR3, as DNA: TGCGCCAGCAGCCAGACAGGGGGGGAGACCCAGTACTTC.

The chain combines TRBV7-2 with TRBJ2-7; 10 bases agree with TRBD2. The CDR3 extends over 16 amino acids. CDR1 is SGHTA and CDR2 is FQGNSA in the germline V gene. Unmatched junction bases numbered 7, after V lost 2 bases and J lost 3 bases. The CDR3 here is CASSLRASGGLYEQYF. The CDR3 DNA follows: TGTGCCAGCAGCTTAAGGGCTAGCGGGGGTCTCTACGAGCAGTACTTC.

This clone has a handful of counts. This chain uses TRBV5-4 with TRBJ1-1; the D gene is possibly TRBD1 (6 bases). Germline-derived CDR1 and CDR2 are SGHNT and YYREEE (reference sequence). Trimming stripped 4 bases from V and 3 bases from J, with 19 bases between. This CDR3 is 16 amino acids long. CDR3 coding DNA: TGTGCCAGCAGCCTCGGGGCAGGGGTGAGGGACACTGAAGCTTTCTTT. It is translated as CASSLGAGVRDTEAFF.

The chain employs TRBV9 and TRBJ2-2, with TRBD2 identical over 7 bases. Germline V CDR1 and CDR2: SGDLS, YYNGEE. V shed 0 bases, J shed 4 bases, and the junction held 0 bases outside the gene matches. This CDR3 region has 14 residues. The CDR3 nucleotides read TGTGCCAGCAGCGTAGGCGGGGGCACCGGGGAGCTGTTTTTT. Residues: CASSVGGGTGELFF. The full variable domain, its missing parts supplied by reference TRBV9 and TRBJ2-2, is DSGVTQTPKHLITATGQRVTLRCSPRSGDLSVYWYQQSLDQGLQFLIQYYNGEERAKGNILERFSAQQFPDLHSELNLSSLELGDSALYFCASSVGGGTGELFFGEGSRLTVL.

V usage is TRBV2 and J usage is TRBJ2-1; TRBD2 agrees at 7 bases. CDR3 length: 13 amino acids. Per the germline V gene, CDR1 is SNHLY and CDR2 is FYNNEI. The V gene end was trimmed by 7 bases and the J gene end by 2 bases; junction bases not matched to a gene: 2. The CDR3 loop reads CASNLAAYNEQFF. The CDR3 nucleotides are TGTGCCAGCAATCTAGCGGCCTACAATGAGCAGTTCTTC.

The chain combines TRBV6-5 with TRBJ1-1; D perhaps matches TRBD1 (6 bases). The V gene lost 3 bases and the J gene lost 5 bases, with 13 bases spanning the gap. Germline CDR1 and CDR2: MNHEY and SVGAGI. CDR3 length: 14 amino acids. The CDR3 loop reads CASSYAGVGTEAFF. CDR3 coding DNA: TGTGCCAGCAGTTATGCAGGGGTAGGGACTGAAGCTTTCTTT.

The chain carries TRBV11-3 and TRBJ2-1; 9 bases agree with TRBD2. The germline CDR1 and CDR2 sequences are SGHNT and YENEEA. The V segment lost 5 bases and the J segment 2 bases; nucleotides outside the gene matches: 7. The CDR3 length is 16 residues. The CDR3 is CASSPSGGSPYNEQFF. CDR3 sequence (DNA): TGTGCCAGCAGCCCCAGCGGGGGGTCTCCCTACAATGAGCAGTTCTTC. The full variable domain, with the rest looked up from reference TRBV11-3 and TRBJ2-1, is EAGVVQSPRYKIIEKKQPVAFWCNPISGHNTLYWYLQNLGQGPELLIRYENEEAVDDSQLPKDRFSAERLKGVDSTLKIQPAELGDSAVYLCASSPSGGSPYNEQFFGPGTRLTVL.

The rearrangement joins TRBV3-1 (or the pseudogene TRBV3-2) to TRBJ2-7; maybe TRBD2 (5 bases). The CDR3 length is 14 residues. V was cut by 1 base and J by 1 base, with 8 bases left in between. Per the germline V gene, CDR1 is LGHDT and CDR2 is YNNKEL (reference sequence). CDR3 in amino acids: CASSQGTGSYEQYF. The CDR3 DNA is TGTGCCAGCAGCCAAGGGACTGGGTCCTACGAGCAGTACTTC.

This clone was seen a single time. The gene calls are TRBV2 and TRBJ2-7; D is perhaps TRBD2 (7 bases). In germline, CDR1 is SNHLY, CDR2 FYNNEI. V was cut by 7 bases and J by 4 bases, with 17 bases left in between. This CDR3 is built from 14 residues. The CDR3 DNA reads as TGTGCCAGCAACGTAGGGGGGGCTGGGTACGAGCAGTACTTC. Translated, it gives CASNVGGAGYEQYF. Together with reference TRBV2 and TRBJ2-7, the CDR3 gives the full variable domain: EPEVTQTPSHQVTQMGQEVILRCVPISNHLYFYWYRQILGQKVEFLVSFYNNEISEKSEIFDDQFSVERPDGSNFTLKIRSTKLEDSAMYFCASNVGGAGYEQYFGPGTRLTVT.

By its share, this clone is medium-sized. The J gene is TRBJ1-5, the V gene TRBV7-2; 8 positions match TRBD1. The CDR3 consists of 15 residues. CDR1 is SGHTA and CDR2 is FQGNSA in the germline V gene. J lost 2 bases, V lost 0 bases, and 0 bases had no gene match. CDR3 DNA: TGTGCCAGCAGCTTAGCGGGACAGGGCAATCAGCCCCAGCATTTT. Residues: CASSLAGQGNQPQHF. The complete variable domain, with remaining parts taken from reference TRBV7-2 and TRBJ1-5, reads GAGVSQSPSNKVTEKGKDVELRCDPISGHTALYWYRQSLGQGLEFLIYFQGNSAPDKSGLPSDRFSAERTGGSVSTLTIQRTQQEDSAVYLCASSLAGQGNQPQHFGDGTRLSIL.

CDR3 loop: CASSPYTGELFF. CDR3 bases: TGTGCCAGCAGTCCTTACACCGGGGAGCTGTTTTTT. This chain uses TRBV27 with TRBJ2-2; D not resolved. This CDR3 has 12 residues. From germline, CDR1 is MNHEY and CDR2 SMNVEV (reference sequence). V was cut by 5 bases and J by 3 bases, with 4 bases left in between.

The V and J genes are TRBV25-1 and TRBJ1-2, with 7 bases lining up with TRBD1. The germline V gene has CDR1 MGHDK and CDR2 SYGVNS. The CDR3 is 15 amino acids. Trimming at V came to 0 bases and at J to 6 bases, leaving 7 bases not matched to a gene. The CDR3 is CASSEYRGGGDGYTF. CDR3 coding DNA: TGTGCCAGCAGTGAATATCGCGGAGGGGGCGATGGCTACACCTTC.

Written as DNA, the CDR3 is TGTGCCAGCAGCTTTACAGGGGAGCTGTTTTTT. Protein product: CASSFTGELFF. This chain joins TRBV6-5 and TRBJ2-2; D unresolved. This CDR3 has 11 amino acids. The V end was cut by 6 bases, the J end by 8 bases, with 7 bases between. Per the germline V gene, CDR1 is MNHEY and CDR2 is SVGAGI.

This chain connects TRBV14 to TRBJ2-1, with 7 bases lining up with TRBD1. Germline CDR1 reads SGHDN; CDR2 reads FVKESK. The trim removed 4 bases at V and 6 bases at J, leaving 6 bases unmatched. The CDR3 is 14 amino acids. The CDR3 DNA is TGTGCCAGCAGCCCCCGACAGGGCATCAATGAGCAGTTCTTC. As protein: CASSPRQGINEQFF.

The chain combines TRBV13 with TRBJ2-7, with a possible D match to TRBD1 (5 bases). Germline values: CDR1 PRHDT, CDR2 FYEKMQ (reference sequence). Deletions cut 5 bases from V and 3 bases from J, with 20 bases between. The length of the CDR3 is 16 residues. The CDR3 DNA reads as TGTGCCAGCAGCCACACAGGCCCCTGGGGCATCTACGAGCAGTACTTC. This sequence encodes CASSHTGPWGIYEQYF.

This clone was seen just once. The chain joins TRBV25-1 to TRBJ2-2, with TRBD1 identical over 9 bases. Germline trimming cut 5 bases from V and 6 bases from J; bases unmatched to any gene: 13. The CDR3 runs to 17 residues. CDR1 and CDR2 from the germline V gene are MGHDK and SYGVNS. CDR3 protein: CASSSRGTGHQAGELFF. Here the CDR3 DNA reads TGTGCCAGCAGTTCCCGCGGGACAGGGCATCAAGCCGGGGAGCTGTTTTTT.